The clone carrying this TCR beta chain was detected many times. Germline loops: CDR1 LGHNT, CDR2 FRNRAP. The ends lost 6 bases at V and 2 bases at J; junction bases unmatched: 13. CDR3 length equals 18 residues. The data stem from a study of patients and donors after allogeneic stem cell transplantation. MiXCR, run by TCRdb on the RT-PCR reads, gives a single entry per CDR3 protein. The repertoire has approximately 200,000 distinct CDR3 sequences, 12% to 15% of them found once; the top ten carry under 14%. Sequencing input: blood, either unsorted or a sorted T cell fraction (not recorded which). This TCR derives from a human donor who was either an allogeneic HSCT recipient or a stem cell or donor lymphocyte infusion donor (not recorded which). It is not recorded whose cells these are; they may come from a transplant donor. The chain uses TRBV12-5 and TRBJ2-6; 7 nucleotides agree with TRBD1. In DNA, the CDR3 is TGTGCTAGTGGCGAGACAGGGTCTGTCTTTGCTGGGGCCAACGTCCTGACTTTC. Amino acid sequence: CASGETGSVFAGANVLTF. The full variable domain, completed using reference TRBV12-5 and TRBJ2-6, is DARVTQTPRHKVTEMGQEVTMRCQPILGHNTVFWYRQTMMQGLELLAYFRNRAPLDDSGMPKDRFSAEMPDATLATLKIQPSEPRDSAVYFCASGETGSVFAGANVLTFGAGSRLTVL.